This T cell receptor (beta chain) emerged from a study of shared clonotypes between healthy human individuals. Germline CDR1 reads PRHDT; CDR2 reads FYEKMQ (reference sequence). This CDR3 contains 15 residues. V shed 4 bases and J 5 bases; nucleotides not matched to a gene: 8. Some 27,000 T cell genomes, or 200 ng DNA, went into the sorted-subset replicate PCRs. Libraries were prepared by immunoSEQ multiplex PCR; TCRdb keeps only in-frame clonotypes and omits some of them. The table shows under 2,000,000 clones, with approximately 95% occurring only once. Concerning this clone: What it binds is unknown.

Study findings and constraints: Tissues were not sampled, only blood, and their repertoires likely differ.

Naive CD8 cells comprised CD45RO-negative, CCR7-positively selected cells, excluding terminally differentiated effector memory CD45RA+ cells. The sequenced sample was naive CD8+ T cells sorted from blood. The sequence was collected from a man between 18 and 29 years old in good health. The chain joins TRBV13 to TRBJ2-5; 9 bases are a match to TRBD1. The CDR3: CASSSPGQGSETQYF. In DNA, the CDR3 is TGTGCCAGCAGCTCCCCCGGACAGGGGAGCGAGACCCAGTACTTC. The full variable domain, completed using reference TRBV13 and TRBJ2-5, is AAGVIQSPRHLIKEKRETATLKCYPIPRHDTVYWYQQGPGQDPQFLISFYEKMQSDKGSIPDRFSAQQFSDYHSELNMSSLELGDSALYFCASSSPGQGSETQYFGPGTRLLVL.